This TCR beta chain was recorded in a study of cytomegalovirus exposure and HLA in healthy donors (dated by TCRdb to about 2017). For the wider study: According to an earlier analysis of 587 of the donors, roughly 180 million T cells yielded 117 million unique TCR beta sequences and approximately 300 Gb of sequence data. Roughly 300 gigabases of sequencing data and around 85 million unique TCR sequences made up an early release that covered approximately 700 HLA-typed donors. Among the roughly 430 genotyped donors, around 81% belonged to the genetic ancestry cluster associated with self-reported Caucasian donors. The study was designed to test whether signatures of past pathogen exposure could be identified by cataloging public T cell receptors. The study profiled the T cell repertoires of 666 subjects by immunosequencing and related them to cytomegalovirus serostatus. In addition to the first cohort of 650 to 800 subjects, a separate validation cohort of 120 different subjects was used. High-throughput TCR immunosequencing, statistical association of individual TCRs with disease status, and machine learning were combined to predict cytomegalovirus infection status. A later analysis re-analyzed previously published TCR beta repertoires from about 600 donors and added high-resolution HLA genotyping to study TCR occurrence patterns. Rather than drawing on any new phenotypic data, the later analysis identified candidate immune exposures from TCR beta sequences and the way those sequences occurred across donors. An earlier analysis of roughly 600 of the donors used high-throughput TCR beta sequencing to judge whether each TCR beta V gene segment behaved as functional or pseudogenic. Alongside the repertoire data, information on donor age, sex, ethnicity and CMV serostatus was compiled. A later genetic analysis used genome-wide SNP genotypes for 398 of the 666 donors, treating that subset as a discovery cohort. All discovery cohort repertoires had been generated using a single sequencing platform. HLA typing included class I and class II loci at four-digit resolution. The number of typed donors differed by locus: about 629-640 for A, B, C, DRB1 and DQB1; some 540 for DQA1; over 600 for DPA1; and about 450 for DPB1. About 5 DR-DQ haplotypes were handled as single units for association and clustering, since linkage in the cohort was strong. Among 398 genotyped donors of the cohort, an average of 235,054 unique TCR beta nucleotide sequences were sequenced per donor, around 20% of them non-productive. Beyond this particular receptor, the publication reports: An association between a missense DCLRE1C variant and V-gene and J-gene trimming of TCR beta chains was found in a later genetic analysis and replicated in an independent cohort. The classifier was reported to diagnose cytomegalovirus status with high specificity and sensitivity in both the original and validation cohorts. In a later analysis, TCR association rates were found to vary across HLA loci, with the most associated TCRs seen for DRB1 alleles and the fewest for HLA-C alleles. At a false discovery rate of 0.05, a later analysis linked some 18,000 TCR beta sequences to specific HLA alleles. A further reported finding was that TCR beta sequences accurately predicted the HLA-A and HLA-B alleles for most subjects in the first cohort. When HLA alleles, especially DR and DQ, strongly co-occurred, TCR associations were difficult to assign to individual alleles. In a later analysis, HLA-associated TCR beta chains were found to be more clonally expanded and to have lower generation probabilities than equally common non-associated chains. A total of 150 to 200 TCR beta chains were listed by the study as associated with cytomegalovirus. For the cohort, immune exposure information was limited to CMV serostatus. This cohort had only TCR beta chains sequenced, and the lack of alpha or paired-chain data limited which features could be detected. Approximately 18 rarely observed V segments, including chromosome 9 orphons, were excluded from the earlier analysis of 550 to 700 of the donors because counts were too low. A cluster of highly shared sequence variants was judged likely to represent a technical artifact of the sequencing pipeline. According to a later genetic analysis, donors in an Asian-associated ancestry cluster had fewer N-insertions in productive TCRs than the roughly 700-donor mean. In an earlier analysis of 587 of the donors, most TCR beta V segments appeared in productive rearrangements about 90% or about 30% of the time, broadly matching IMGT annotations. HLA typing was unavailable for some donors at each locus, so association tests used only the typed subset. Across donors, most TCR sequences were observed very rarely, whereas some public TCRs were present in many individuals. A later analysis reported that several top co-occurrence clusters appeared linked to parvovirus B19, influenza, CMV and Epstein-Barr virus. In vitro tests confirmed that a few of the cytomegalovirus-associated TCR beta chains recognize cytomegalovirus antigens. Correlated functional status among segregating V segments might be attributable to linkage disequilibrium, but an unknown experimental factor could not be ruled out. Most CMV-associated TCR beta chains appeared to be HLA-restricted in a later analysis, and the HLA associations seemed to be driven largely by CMV exposure. The 87-base-pair reads could not distinguish some IMGT-functional V segments, including TRBV6-2 and TRBV6-3, so those segments were excluded. Sequencing depth was assumed to be roughly uniform across donors in the presence/absence analyses, though that assumption may not hold. The authors suggested that the approach could potentially be generalized to other disease states and immunological phenotypes.

The CDR3, from cysteine to phenylalanine, totals 14 residues. The entry retains the CDR3 DNA only, 42 bases that are in frame from base 1. Via the germline V gene (reference sequence), CDR1 is MNHEY and CDR2 SMNVEV. V ends up 5 bases short and J 11 bases short, with an unmatched junction base count of 14. As concerns this clone: Its antigen target is currently unknown. No much larger clonotype is one base removed from it; base qualities were not supplied.

In total, approximately 700 healthy bone marrow donors made up the cohort. Cohort members were all nominally healthy when sampled, although unrecorded immune exposures were likely present. The donor tested CMV seropositive and was one of the 289 seropositive cohort members. Each donor provided a peripheral blood sample, and peripheral blood mononuclear cells were used for TCR beta sequencing. Genomic DNA was extracted from the blood cell samples with the Qiagen DNeasy Blood Extraction Kit. Libraries were built with the immunoSEQ multiplex PCR assay. The multiplex PCR relied on a mix of 60 forward primers for TCR Vbeta segments and 13 reverse primers for TCR Jbeta segments. The CDR3 region of rearranged TCR beta genes was amplified from genomic DNA by a multiplex PCR assay. Amplified TCR beta libraries were sequenced as 87-base-pair reads on the Illumina HiSeq System. Processing in the source paper ran as follows. In a later analysis, 77 million or so unique TCR beta chains were counted across the roughly 670 repertoires, and around 10 million of these chains were shared by at least two donors. A nearest-neighbor algorithm error-corrected the raw reads and collapsed the reads into unique sequences, merging closely related sequences to remove PCR and sequencing errors. V, D and J gene segments were assigned by aligning CDR3 sequences to IMGT reference sequences. Each retained sequence needed at least a six-nucleotide match to both a V gene segment and a J gene segment. Rearrangements were classified as productive when the CDR3 lacked stop codons and remained in frame with V and J, and all other rearrangements were classified as non-productive. Following IMGT convention, CDR3 was defined as the stretch from the second conserved V-encoded cysteine up to the conserved J-encoded phenylalanine. The earlier analysis of approximately 590 of the donors excluded any sequence lacking an unambiguous match to a single V gene segment. In an earlier analysis of about 590 of the donors, a V segment was called functional when productive rearrangements were above 56.7%, and segregating when the standard deviation between donors exceeded 5%. A statistical classification framework was built for diagnosing cytomegalovirus status from the catalog of TCR beta chain sequences. A later analysis assigned V and J genes by comparing TCR nucleotide sequences with IMGT/GENE-DB human TR gene sequences. Using the TCRdist pipeline, a later analysis assigned CDR3 sequences along with most-parsimonious VDJ recombination scenarios. In a later analysis, each TCR beta chain was defined by its CDR3 amino acid sequence together with its V-gene family, and reads lacking a unique V-gene family were excluded. As a way to deal with suspected cross-contamination and a sequencing artifact, a later analysis dropped nearly 600 nucleotide sequences that were highly shared and had low generation probability. A later analysis calculated a clonal expansion index for each public chain from normalized within-repertoire ranks of inferred template counts. In a later analysis, generation probabilities were computed with a VDJ recombination model fitted to out-of-frame rearrangements, and the resulting probabilities were checked against IGoR. Hypergeometric tests were used in a later analysis to score TCR-TCR, TCR-HLA and TCR-CMV co-occurrence, with a repertoire-size bias correction applied to the TCR pairs. A later analysis estimated false discovery rates by permuting HLA or CMV assignments 20 times. In a later analysis, co-occurring TCRs were grouped with DBSCAN, and TCRdist sequence similarity was added when clustering was performed within HLA-allele-positive subsets. Repertoires with fewer than 30,000 or more than 120,000 public chains were left out of co-occurrence clustering, as were a handful of repertoires with anomalous nucleotide sharing. TCRdb stores this immuneACCESS table with in-frame sequences only. Part of the clones is absent; in the studies checked, under half of the shortfall reflects unresolved V genes, and no reason is known for the rest. The D gene and trimming were derived from the DNA, and the V and J assignments and clone size from that table. This sample gives under 200,000 clones in total; 75% to 80% of them show up just once. The top ten clonotypes cover around 6% of the sample.

This sequence originates from a woman younger than 45 in good health and CMV-seropositive. Recombination joined TRBV27 with TRBJ1-1, with 7 middle bases fitting TRBD1. What was sequenced was PBMCs. The DNA sequence is given as TGTGCCAGCAGTCCATACAGGGGTGGGTTAAGGGCTTTCTTT. This is translated as CASSPYRGGLRAFF.